Listed here are 23 T cell receptor beta chains from one sample, sequenced in a study of cytomegalovirus exposure and HLA in healthy donors. The method was immunoSEQ multiplex PCR; TCRdb's version includes in-frame clones alone and lacks a portion of them. The sample carries 65,000 to 90,000 clones, approximately 90% recorded once. Sequencing input: PBMCs. Receptor source: a woman under 30 in good health and CMV-seropositive.

The rearrangement uses TRBV7-9 and TRBJ1-4; D remains ambiguous. The V end was cut by 5 bases, the J end by 7 bases, with 20 bases between. The CDR3 runs 16 residues. From germline, CDR1 is SEHNR and CDR2 FQNEAQ (reference sequence). CDR3 sequence: CASSTQRAAGSEKLFF. The DNA for the CDR3 is TGTGCCAGCAGCACGCAGCGGGCAGCAGGCTCTGAAAAACTGTTTTTT.

J is TRBJ2-1 and V is TRBV19, with 13 bases that match TRBD2. Per germline, CDR1 LNHDA and CDR2 SQIVND (reference sequence). V lost 7 bases to trimming and J lost 5 bases; unmatched junction nucleotides: 14. The CDR3 runs 18 residues. DNA of the CDR3: TGTGCCAGTAAAACTCAGACTAGCGGGAGGTTGGGTAACAATGAGCAGTTCTTC. Protein sequence: CASKTQTSGRLGNNEQFF.

The chain combines TRBV14 with TRBJ2-5, with 9 bases fitting TRBD2. Germline-derived CDR1 and CDR2 are SGHDN and FVKESK. After removal of 3 bases from V and 4 bases from J, the junction contained 3 bases not matched to a gene. There are 14 residues in the CDR3. The CDR3 nucleotides read TGTGCCAGCAGCCACCGGACTAGCGTAGAGACCCAGTACTTC. It specifies CASSHRTSVETQYF. The entire variable domain, with the rest obtained from reference TRBV14 and TRBJ2-5, is as follows: EAGVTQFPSHSVIEKGQTVTLRCDPISGHDNLYWYRRVMGKEIKFLLHFVKESKQDESGMPNNRFLAERTGGTYSTLKVQPAELEDSGVYFCASSHRTSVETQYFGPGTRLLVL.

This chain connects TRBV30 to TRBJ2-7; the D gene is possibly TRBD2 (6 bases). Trimming shortened V by 6 bases and J by 2 bases, and 35 bases separated the two germline ends. The CDR3 is 20 amino acids. CDR1 and CDR2 (germline): GTSNPN, SVGIG (reference sequence). In DNA form, the CDR3 reads TGTGCCTGTGATTTCTTATGGGGCACGGGGAGGAAGGGAAAAGCCTACGAGCAGTACTTC. Encoded protein: CACDFLWGTGRKGKAYEQYF.

This clone appeared once. This chain uses TRBV6-4 with TRBJ2-3, with unresolved D. Germline CDR1 is MRHNA and CDR2 is SNTAGT. V lost 3 bases and J 4 bases, leaving 8 bases between the germline ends. This CDR3 region has 13 residues. The CDR3 protein is CASSENSADTQYF. CDR3 DNA sequence: TGTGCCAGCAGTGAGAATTCGGCAGATACGCAGTATTTT.

This chain connects TRBV5-5 to TRBJ2-7; TRBD1 is a possible D gene (6 bases). The CDR3 spans 16 residues. Trimming removed 4 bases at V and 0 bases at J, with 17 bases between. Germline V CDR1 and CDR2: SGHKS, YYEKEE (reference sequence). The CDR3 DNA sequence: TGTGCCAGCAGCCATCTAACAGGGATTCGCTCCTACGAGCAGTACTTC. Translated: CASSHLTGIRSYEQYF.

The V and J genes are TRBV9 and TRBJ2-1, with 9 bases fitting TRBD1. Looked up from germline, CDR1 is SGDLS and CDR2 is YYNGEE. The CDR3 runs to 17 residues. The J segment lost 0 bases and the V segment lost 3 bases, leaving 7 bases of the junction unmatched. The DNA of the CDR3 is TGTGCCAGCAGCGACCCGTCGGGACAGGGCTCCTACAATGAGCAGTTCTTC. This sequence encodes CASSDPSGQGSYNEQFF.

The table lists this clone with a count of one. Other nucleotide sequences from this sample produce the same CDR3. V is TRBV27 and J is TRBJ2-1; a possible D gene is TRBD2 (6 bases). The V and J ends lost 0 bases and 0 bases respectively, with 6 bases between them. The CDR3 totals 15 residues. From germline, CDR1 is MNHEY and CDR2 SMNVEV (reference sequence). The CDR3 loop is CASSLSGSSYNEQFF. Here the CDR3 DNA reads TGTGCCAGCAGTTTATCCGGGAGCTCCTACAATGAGCAGTTCTTC.

The chain combines TRBV6-5 with TRBJ1-2; 8 positions match TRBD1. This CDR3 contains 13 residues. With V trimmed by 5 bases and J by 2 bases, 1 base remained unmatched. The V gene's germline CDR1 is MNHEY and CDR2 SVGAGI. CDR3 bases: TGTGCCAGCAGTGGACAGGGCAACTATGGCTACACCTTC. This encodes CASSGQGNYGYTF.

The chain links TRBV15 to TRBJ2-1; 11 bases map to TRBD2. The CDR3 has 17 residues. Germline trimming cut 3 bases from V and 3 bases from J; bases unmatched to any gene: 7. Germline-derived CDR1 and CDR2 are LNHNV and YYDKDF (reference sequence). The CDR3 DNA reads as TGTGCCACCAGCAGCAAACTCGGACTAGCGGGCTACAATGAGCAGTTCTTC. It encodes CATSSKLGLAGYNEQFF.

The chain has TRBV5-1 and TRBJ2-1; 10 positions agree with TRBD1. This CDR3 has 15 residues. V shed 4 bases and J 3 bases; nucleotides not matched to a gene: 4. Per germline, CDR1 SGHRS and CDR2 YFSETQ. CDR3 in DNA: TGCGCCAGCAGCCACCGGGACAGGGGCTACAATGAGCAGTTCTTC. This encodes CASSHRDRGYNEQFF.

The V gene is TRBV7-9, the J gene TRBJ2-3, with D uncertain. V was trimmed by 5 bases and J by 3 bases, leaving 9 bases between them. From germline, CDR1 is SEHNR and CDR2 FQNEAQ (reference sequence). This CDR3 contains 13 residues. CDR3 residues: CASSPQVTDTQYF. The CDR3 coding sequence is TGTGCCAGCAGCCCCCAGGTGACAGATACGCAGTATTTT.

V usage is TRBV4-2 and J usage is TRBJ2-3, with 11 bases aligning to TRBD2. Germline CDR1 LGHNA, CDR2 YNFKEQ. Losses at the gene ends were 4 bases for V and 0 bases for J; bases not matched to a gene: 9. The CDR3 totals 18 residues. The CDR3 region has the DNA TGTGCCAGCAGCCGATACCTGACTAGCGGGACTAGCACAGATACGCAGTATTTT. Amino acids: CASSRYLTSGTSTDTQYF.

The rearrangement joins TRBV19 to TRBJ2-7; 8 nucleotides match TRBD2. Germline loops: CDR1 LNHDA, CDR2 SQIVND (reference sequence). Trimming cost V 2 bases and J 5 bases; bases outside gene matches: 17. This CDR3 has 18 amino acids. The CDR3 region has the DNA TGTGCCAGTAGTATAACTCACCCCTCAGCGGGGGCAGCCCACGAGCAGTACTTC. It codes for CASSITHPSAGAAHEQYF.

In its sample, this clone was seen a few times. The J gene is TRBJ2-5, the V gene TRBV6-1; TRBD1 aligns across 9 bases. The CDR3 has 17 residues. After removal of 3 bases from V and 4 bases from J, the junction contained 12 bases not matched to a gene. The germline CDR1 and CDR2 sequences are MNHNS and SASEGT. CDR3 in amino acids: CASSEETGTGIRETQYF. CDR3 nucleotides: TGTGCCAGCAGTGAGGAAACCGGGACAGGGATTCGAGAGACCCAGTACTTC.

In nucleotides, the CDR3 is TGTGCCAGCTCACAAAACAACCCATACCAGTGGTACAATGAGCAGTTCTTC. Translating it yields CASSQNNPYQWYNEQFF. V and J are TRBV18 and TRBJ2-1; D uncertain. The length of the CDR3 is 17 residues. The germline V and J ends were trimmed by 4 bases and 4 bases, with 20 bases remaining between them. Germline V CDR1 and CDR2: KGHSH, LQKENI. The full variable domain, completed using reference TRBV18 and TRBJ2-1, is NAGVMQNPRHLVRRRGQEARLRCSPMKGHSHVYWYRQLPEEGLKFMVYLQKENIIDESGMPKERFSAEFPKEGPSILRIQQVVRGDSAAYFCASSQNNPYQWYNEQFFGPGTRLTVL.

The chain joins TRBV4-1 to TRBJ2-2; D is uncertain. Trimming took off 4 bases at V and 1 base at J, with 13 bases between the two ends. Germline V gene lookup returns CDR1 MGHRA and CDR2 YSYEKL. This CDR3 has 16 amino acids. The CDR3 sequence is CASSPITTRNTGELFF. The DNA of the CDR3 is TGCGCCAGCAGCCCCATCACTACCAGGAACACCGGGGAGCTGTTTTTT.

The rearrangement joins TRBV6-4 to TRBJ2-2; 9 bases match TRBD1. V was pared by 2 bases and J by 2 bases, with 3 bases of the junction left unmatched. Per germline, CDR1 MRHNA and CDR2 SNTAGT. The CDR3 has 16 residues. The CDR3 DNA is TGTGCCAGCAGTGACGAGGGACAGGGAAACACCGGGGAGCTGTTTTTT. It yields the protein CASSDEGQGNTGELFF.

The gene calls are TRBV11-3 and TRBJ2-7, with D perhaps TRBD2 (7 bases). V was cut by 8 bases and J by 0 bases, with 14 bases left in between. CDR1 is SGHNT, CDR2 YENEEA, per germline. This CDR3 is 14 amino acids long. The CDR3 spells CASGRGGSSYEQYF. In nucleotides, the CDR3 is TGTGCCAGCGGCAGGGGCGGGAGCTCCTACGAGCAGTACTTC. The full variable domain, in which reference TRBV11-3 and TRBJ2-7 provide the parts outside the CDR3, is EAGVVQSPRYKIIEKKQPVAFWCNPISGHNTLYWYLQNLGQGPELLIRYENEEAVDDSQLPKDRFSAERLKGVDSTLKIQPAELGDSAVYLCASGRGGSSYEQYFGPGTRLTVT.

The gene calls are TRBV4-2 and TRBJ2-5; possible D gene TRBD1, 5 bases. This CDR3 is built from 12 residues. The germline CDR1 and CDR2 sequences are LGHNA and YNFKEQ. V lost 4 bases and J lost 9, with 12 bases in between. In nucleotides, the CDR3 is TGTGCCAGCAGCCTTGGTGGGGCGGCCCAGTACTTC. Amino acid sequence: CASSLGGAAQYF.

V is TRBV6-5 and J is TRBJ1-5; tentative D call: TRBD1 (6 bases). Per germline, CDR1 MNHEY and CDR2 SVGAGI. Trimming stripped 8 bases from V and 9 bases from J, with 14 bases between. This CDR3 spans 12 amino acids. The CDR3 protein is CASGQLRGPQHF. DNA for the CDR3: TGTGCCAGCGGACAGCTCAGAGGGCCCCAGCATTTT.

The CDR3 here is CASSEGVGVDGYTF. The CDR3 bases are TGTGCCAGCAGCGAGGGTGTGGGCGTGGATGGCTACACCTTC. The rearrangement joins TRBV6-1 to TRBJ1-2; no firm D call. The CDR3 covers 14 residues. Germline V gene lookup returns CDR1 MNHNS and CDR2 SASEGT. V was pared by 6 bases and J by 6 bases, with 17 bases between.

Details on this clone: Given a much more abundant clone one base away, this may be a read error. Within the sample, other DNA sequences also encode this same CDR3. The chain uses TRBV4-2 and TRBJ2-3, with TRBD2 identical over 10 bases. Germline-derived CDR1 and CDR2 are LGHNA and YNFKEQ. This CDR3 comprises 16 residues. With V trimmed by 0 bases and J by 1 base, 1 base remained unmatched. In DNA form, the CDR3 reads TGTGCCAGCAGCCAAGATCTAGCGGGAGGCACAGATACGCAGTATTTT. Protein sequence: CASSQDLAGGTDTQYF.